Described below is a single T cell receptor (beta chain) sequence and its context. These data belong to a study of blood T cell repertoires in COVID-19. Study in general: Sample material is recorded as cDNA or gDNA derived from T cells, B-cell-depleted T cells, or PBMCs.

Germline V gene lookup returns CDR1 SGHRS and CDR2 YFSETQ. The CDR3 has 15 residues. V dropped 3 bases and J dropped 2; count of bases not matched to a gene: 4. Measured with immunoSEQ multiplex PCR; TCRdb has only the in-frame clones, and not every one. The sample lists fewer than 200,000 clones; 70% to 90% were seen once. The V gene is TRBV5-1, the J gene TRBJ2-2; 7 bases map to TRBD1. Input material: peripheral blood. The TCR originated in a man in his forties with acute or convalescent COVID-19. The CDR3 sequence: CASSSGTVNTGELFF. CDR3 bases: TGCGCCAGCAGCTCCGGGACAGTCAACACCGGGGAGCTGTTTTTT.